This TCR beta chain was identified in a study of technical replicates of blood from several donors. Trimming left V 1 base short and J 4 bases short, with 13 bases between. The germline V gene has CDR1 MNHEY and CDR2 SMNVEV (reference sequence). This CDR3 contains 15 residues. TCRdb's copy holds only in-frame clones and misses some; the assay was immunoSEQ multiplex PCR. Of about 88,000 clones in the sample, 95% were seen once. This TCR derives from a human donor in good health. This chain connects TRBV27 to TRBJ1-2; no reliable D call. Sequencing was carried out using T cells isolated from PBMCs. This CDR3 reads CASSLLSSATYGYTF. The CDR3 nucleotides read TGTGCCAGCAGTTTATTAAGCAGCGCGACCTATGGCTACACCTTC.